This TCR beta chain was documented in a study of T cells in Graves' hyperthyroidism and ophthalmopathy. Study summary: The authors collected peripheral blood at initial diagnosis, before any treatment.

The CDR3 has 15 amino acids. J was trimmed by 7 bases and V by 3 bases; bases with no gene match: 10. The V gene's germline CDR1 is DFQATT and CDR2 SNEGSKA (reference sequence). A NOSPECS grade of at least 4, a Clinical Activity Score of at least 3 and duration under 3 months were recorded in ophthalmopathy patients. The CDR3 regions of TCR beta were amplified from RNA transcripts. Carried out on the TCR CDR3, a first-round RT-PCR used the HTBI primer set. Using its own MiXCR run on the multiplex PCR reads, TCRdb lists one record per CDR3 protein. The profile shows 220,000 or so distinct CDR3 sequences, less than 20% of them singletons.

The origin of this receptor is a woman aged 18-35 years with Graves' ophthalmopathy. The chain couples TRBV20-1 to TRBJ2-1, with 9 bases aligning to TRBD2. Sequencing was performed on blood. Here the CDR3 reads CSASDAKRGVNEQFF. CDR3 coding DNA: TGCAGTGCTAGTGACGCCAAGCGGGGGGTGAATGAGCAGTTCTTC.